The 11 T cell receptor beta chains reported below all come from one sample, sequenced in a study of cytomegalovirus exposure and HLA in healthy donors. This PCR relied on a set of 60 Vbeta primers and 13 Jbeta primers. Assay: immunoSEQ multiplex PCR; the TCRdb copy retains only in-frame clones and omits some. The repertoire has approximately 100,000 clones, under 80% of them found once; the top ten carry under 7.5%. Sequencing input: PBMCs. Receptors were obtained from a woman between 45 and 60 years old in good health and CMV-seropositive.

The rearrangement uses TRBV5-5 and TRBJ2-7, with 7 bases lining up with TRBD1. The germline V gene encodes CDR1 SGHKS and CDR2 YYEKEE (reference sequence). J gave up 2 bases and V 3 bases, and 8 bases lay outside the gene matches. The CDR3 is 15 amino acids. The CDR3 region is CASSSYGTATYEQYF. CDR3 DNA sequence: TGTGCCAGCAGCTCCTATGGGACAGCTACCTACGAGCAGTACTTC.

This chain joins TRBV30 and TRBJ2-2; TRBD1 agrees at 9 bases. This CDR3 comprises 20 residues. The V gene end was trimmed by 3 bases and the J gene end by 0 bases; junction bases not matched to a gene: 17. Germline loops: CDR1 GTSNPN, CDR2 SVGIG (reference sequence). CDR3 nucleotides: TGTGCCTGGAGGAAGGGGACAGGGACCGATATTCTTGCGAACACCGGGGAGCTGTTTTTT. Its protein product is CAWRKGTGTDILANTGELFF.

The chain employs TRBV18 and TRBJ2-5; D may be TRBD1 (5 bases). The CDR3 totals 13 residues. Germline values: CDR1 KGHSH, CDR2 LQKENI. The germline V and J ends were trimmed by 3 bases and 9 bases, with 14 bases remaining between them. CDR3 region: CASSPSQGAAQYF. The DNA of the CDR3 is TGTGCCAGCTCACCCAGTCAGGGCGCGGCCCAGTACTTC.

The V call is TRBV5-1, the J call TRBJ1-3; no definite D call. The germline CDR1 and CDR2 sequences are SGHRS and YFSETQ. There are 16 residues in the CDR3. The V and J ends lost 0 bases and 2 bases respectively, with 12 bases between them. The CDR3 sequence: CASSLAGNGAGNTIYF. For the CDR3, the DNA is TGCGCCAGCAGCTTGGCCGGTAACGGAGCTGGAAACACCATATATTTT.

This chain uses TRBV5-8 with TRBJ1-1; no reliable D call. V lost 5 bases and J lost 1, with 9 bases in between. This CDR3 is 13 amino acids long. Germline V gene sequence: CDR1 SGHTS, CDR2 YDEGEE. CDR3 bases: TGTGCCAGCAGATCGGACTCGAACACTGAAGCTTTCTTT. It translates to CASRSDSNTEAFF.

The CDR3 protein is CASSSRGAGELFF. The DNA for the CDR3 is TGTGCCAGCAGCTCGCGGGGCGCCGGGGAGCTGTTTTTT. This sequence joins TRBV13 and TRBJ2-2; perhaps TRBD2 as D (6 bases). This CDR3 has 13 amino acids. V lost 4 bases and J lost 6, with 9 bases in between. Germline CDR1 reads PRHDT; CDR2 reads FYEKMQ (reference sequence).

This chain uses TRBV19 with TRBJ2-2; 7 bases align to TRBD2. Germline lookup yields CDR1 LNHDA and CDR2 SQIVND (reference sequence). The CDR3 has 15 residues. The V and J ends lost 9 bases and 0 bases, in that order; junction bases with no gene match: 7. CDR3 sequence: CASKLAQTNTGELFF. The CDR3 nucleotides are TGTGCCAGCAAACTAGCGCAAACGAACACCGGGGAGCTGTTTTTT.

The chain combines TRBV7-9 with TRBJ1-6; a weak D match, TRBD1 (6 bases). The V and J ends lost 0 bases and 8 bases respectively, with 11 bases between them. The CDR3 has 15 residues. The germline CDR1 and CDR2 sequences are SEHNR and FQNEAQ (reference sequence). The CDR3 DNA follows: TGTGCCAGCAGCTTAGCTAGCCAGGGGTATTCACCCCTCCACTTT. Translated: CASSLASQGYSPLHF.

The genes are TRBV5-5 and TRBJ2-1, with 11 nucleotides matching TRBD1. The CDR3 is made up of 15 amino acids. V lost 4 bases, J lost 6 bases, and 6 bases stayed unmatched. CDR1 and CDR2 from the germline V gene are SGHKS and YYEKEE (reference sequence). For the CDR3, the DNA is TGTGCCAGCAGCGTGGGACAGGGGGTCCCCAATGAGCAGTTCTTC. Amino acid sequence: CASSVGQGVPNEQFF.

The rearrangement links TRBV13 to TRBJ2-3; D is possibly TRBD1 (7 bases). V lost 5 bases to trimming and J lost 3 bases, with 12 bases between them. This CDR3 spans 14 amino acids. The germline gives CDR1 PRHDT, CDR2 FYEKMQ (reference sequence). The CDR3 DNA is TGTGCCAGCAGCACCCAGGGGGGTACAGATACGCAGTATTTT. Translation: CASSTQGGTDTQYF.

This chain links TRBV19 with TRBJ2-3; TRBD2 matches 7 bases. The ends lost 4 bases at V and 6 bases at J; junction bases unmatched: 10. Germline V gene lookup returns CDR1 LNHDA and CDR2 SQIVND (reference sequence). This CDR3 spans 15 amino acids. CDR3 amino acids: CASSRGLRERDTQYF. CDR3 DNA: TGTGCCAGTAGTAGGGGACTACGCGAGAGGGATACGCAGTATTTT. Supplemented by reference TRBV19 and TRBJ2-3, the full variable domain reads DGGITQSPKYLFRKEGQNVTLSCEQNLNHDAMYWYRQDPGQGLRLIYYSQIVNDFQKGDIAEGYSVSREKKESFPLTVTSAQKNPTAFYLCASSRGLRERDTQYFGPGTRLTVL.